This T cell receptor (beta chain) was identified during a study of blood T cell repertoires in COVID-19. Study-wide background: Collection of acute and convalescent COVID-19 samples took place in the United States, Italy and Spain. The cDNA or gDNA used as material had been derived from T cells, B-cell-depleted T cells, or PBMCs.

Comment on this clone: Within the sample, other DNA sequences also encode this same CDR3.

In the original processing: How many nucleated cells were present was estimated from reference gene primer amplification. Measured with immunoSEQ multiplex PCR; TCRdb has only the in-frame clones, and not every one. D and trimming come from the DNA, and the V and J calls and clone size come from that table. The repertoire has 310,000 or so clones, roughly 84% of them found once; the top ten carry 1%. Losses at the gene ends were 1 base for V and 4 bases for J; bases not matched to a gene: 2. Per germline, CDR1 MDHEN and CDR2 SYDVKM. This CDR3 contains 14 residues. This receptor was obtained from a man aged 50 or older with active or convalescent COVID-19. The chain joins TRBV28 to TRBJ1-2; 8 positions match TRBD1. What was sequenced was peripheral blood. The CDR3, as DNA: TGTGCCAGCAGTTTATCTGACAGGGGCTATGGCTACACCTTC. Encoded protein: CASSLSDRGYGYTF.